This TCR beta chain appears in the sequencing data of a study of T cell repertoires in cytomegalovirus infection. TCRdb used MiXCR to reprocess the reads, holding one entry per CDR3 protein. Seen here are about 400,000 distinct CDR3 sequences, less than 20% observed once, and the top ten hold approximately 10%. There are 19 residues in the CDR3. Trimming shortened V by 0 bases and J by 4 bases, and 24 bases separated the two germline ends. Source material: PBMCs. The receptor was derived from a human donor in good health (CMV status not recorded). Some clones in this sample may be carry-over from other donors' samples. V gene TRBV12-3 or TRBV12-4 combines with J gene TRBJ1-1; a possible D gene is TRBD1 (6 bases). The CDR3 region is CASSLAPYKAGVVRTEAFF. In nucleotides, the CDR3 is TGTGCCAGCAGTTTAGCCCCCTATAAGGCAGGGGTAGTACGCACTGAAGCTTTCTTT.